This T cell receptor (beta chain) derives from a study of blood T cell repertoires in COVID-19. The method was immunoSEQ multiplex PCR; TCRdb's version includes in-frame clones alone and lacks a portion of them. The repertoire holds 200,000 to 300,000 clones, with roughly 88% as singletons. CDR3 length: 13 amino acids. V lost 2 bases to trimming and J lost 5 bases, with 10 bases between them. The germline gives CDR1 SQVTM, CDR2 ANQGSEA. The sequenced material came from peripheral blood. The rearrangement links TRBV29-1 to TRBJ2-1; possible D gene TRBD2, 5 bases. This receptor was identified in a man aged 40-50 years with acute or convalescent COVID-19. CDR3 in DNA: TGCAGCGTTGAAAGTTGGAGGAACAATGAGCAGTTCTTC. Its translation is CSVESWRNNEQFF.